Each of the 27 T cell receptor beta chains below was sequenced from the same sample in a study of T cell responses to AZD1222 COVID-19 vaccine. Data came from immunoSEQ multiplex PCR; TCRdb stores just in-frame clones and leaves some out. The sample includes just over 15,000 clones, about 85% of them seen just once. The sample was peripheral blood, taken 28 days after the second AZD1222 dose. The source of these receptors is an adult who received the AZD1222 COVID-19 vaccine.

The J gene is TRBJ1-1, the V gene TRBV28, with D tentatively TRBD1 (5 bases). This CDR3 comprises 14 residues. Germline V gene lookup returns CDR1 MDHEN and CDR2 SYDVKM. Deletions cut 6 bases from V and 10 bases from J, with 21 bases between. The CDR3 region has the DNA TGTGCCAGCAGCTCGCCGGGACCCCCGGGGTTAGCTTTCTTT. This codes for CASSSPGPPGLAFF.

The V call is TRBV9, the J call TRBJ1-6, with D uncertain. The CDR3 extends over 16 amino acids. V lost 3 bases and J lost 7, with 17 bases in between. Germline V gene lookup returns CDR1 SGDLS and CDR2 YYNGEE. Here the CDR3 DNA reads TGTGCCAGCAGCGCCCGGCCCGGAGTAGGAAATTCACCCCTCCACTTT. Encoded protein: CASSARPGVGNSPLHF.

This chain connects TRBV28 to TRBJ2-6, with D tentatively TRBD1 (5 bases). Germline CDR1 reads MDHEN; CDR2 reads SYDVKM. There are 15 residues in the CDR3. Trimming cost V 4 bases and J 2 bases, with 9 bases left between them. This CDR3 reads CASSWGGAGANVLTF. In nucleotides, the CDR3 is TGTGCCAGCAGTTGGGGCGGCGCTGGGGCCAACGTCCTGACTTTC. The complete variable domain, with remaining parts taken from reference TRBV28 and TRBJ2-6, reads DVKVTQSSRYLVKRTGEKVFLECVQDMDHENMFWYRQDPGLGLRLIYFSYDVKMKEKGDIPEGYSVSREKKERFSLILESASTNQTSMYLCASSWGGAGANVLTFGAGSRLTVL.

This rearrangement joins TRBV28 to TRBJ2-2; 8 bases align to TRBD2. The CDR3 consists of 14 residues. J gave up 5 bases and V 6 bases, and 5 bases lay outside the gene matches. The germline V gene has CDR1 MDHEN and CDR2 SYDVKM. The CDR3 spells CASRTGLATGELFF. CDR3 in DNA: TGTGCCAGCAGGACTGGACTAGCAACCGGGGAGCTGTTTTTT.

This sequence joins TRBV7-2 and TRBJ2-7; tentatively, D is TRBD1 (7 bases). The CDR3 consists of 19 residues. The V end lost 3 bases, the J end lost 2 bases, and 26 bases lay between the germline ends. The V gene's germline CDR1 is SGHTA and CDR2 FQGNSA. The CDR3 here is CASSFTPPTGTRAAYEQYF. The CDR3 nucleotides read TGTGCCAGCAGCTTTACACCCCCGACAGGGACTCGGGCTGCCTACGAGCAGTACTTC. The full variable domain, completed using reference TRBV7-2 and TRBJ2-7, is GAGVSQSPSNKVTEKGKDVELRCDPISGHTALYWYRQSLGQGLEFLIYFQGNSAPDKSGLPSDRFSAERTGGSVSTLTIQRTQQEDSAVYLCASSFTPPTGTRAAYEQYFGPGTRLTVT.

V gene TRBV6-5 combines with J gene TRBJ2-3; 8 bases match TRBD1. Per the germline V gene, CDR1 is MNHEY and CDR2 is SVGAGI. V was clipped by 2 bases and J by 1 base; unmatched bases: 5. This CDR3 is 16 amino acids long. The CDR3 protein is CASSYVRGPGTDTQYF. The CDR3 nucleotides are TGTGCCAGCAGTTACGTCAGGGGGCCGGGCACAGATACGCAGTATTTT.

The V gene is TRBV9, the J gene TRBJ1-1, with D perhaps TRBD1 (6 bases). Germline lookup yields CDR1 SGDLS and CDR2 YYNGEE. The CDR3 runs to 15 residues. The V end was cut by 4 bases, the J end by 5 bases, with 18 bases between. Here the CDR3 reads CASSPSGGGGTEAFF. DNA for the CDR3: TGTGCCAGCAGCCCCTCCGGAGGGGGTGGGACTGAAGCTTTCTTT.

The V call is TRBV6-1, the J call TRBJ1-2; 9 positions agree with TRBD1. Germline values: CDR1 MNHNS, CDR2 SASEGT. The V and J ends lost 7 bases and 8 bases, in that order; junction bases with no gene match: 8. The CDR3 sequence is 13 residues long. The CDR3 DNA is TGTGCCAGCAACACAGGGGGCTGGGACGGCTACACCTTC. Amino acid sequence: CASNTGGWDGYTF.

V gene TRBV10-3 combines with J gene TRBJ2-7; D is perhaps TRBD1 (5 bases). CDR3 length: 15 residues. Germline V CDR1 and CDR2: ENHRY, SYGVKD. Trimming removed 0 bases from V and 5 bases from J, with 14 bases in between. The DNA for the CDR3 is TGTGCCATCAGTGAGTCAGGGGTAGAAGGAGACGAGCAGTACTTC. Encoded protein: CAISESGVEGDEQYF.

The chain employs TRBV28 and TRBJ1-1; possibly TRBD1 for D (6 bases). V lost 5 bases and J lost 1, with 8 bases in between. The CDR3 spans 13 residues. Germline V CDR1 and CDR2: MDHEN, SYDVKM. Written as DNA, the CDR3 is TGTGCCAGCAGTCTACAGGGGAACACTGAAGCTTTCTTT. Translated: CASSLQGNTEAFF.

V gene TRBV2 combines with J gene TRBJ2-5; tentatively, D is TRBD2 (5 bases). Trimming stripped 8 bases from V and 3 bases from J, with 16 bases between. Germline V gene sequence: CDR1 SNHLY, CDR2 FYNNEI. CDR3 length: 14 amino acids. CDR3 in amino acids: CASGLSEWEETQYF. CDR3 bases: TGTGCCAGCGGACTTAGCGAGTGGGAAGAGACCCAGTACTTC.

The chain joins TRBV28 to TRBJ2-7, with 8 bases identical to TRBD2. Per the germline V gene, CDR1 is MDHEN and CDR2 is SYDVKM. Unmatched junction bases numbered 8, after V lost 6 bases and J lost 4 bases. This CDR3 has 14 amino acids. The CDR3 bases are TGTGCCAGCAGCCCCCCGGGAGGGAAATACGAGCAGTACTTC. Translating it yields CASSPPGGKYEQYF. The full variable domain, its missing parts supplied by reference TRBV28 and TRBJ2-7, is DVKVTQSSRYLVKRTGEKVFLECVQDMDHENMFWYRQDPGLGLRLIYFSYDVKMKEKGDIPEGYSVSREKKERFSLILESASTNQTSMYLCASSPPGGKYEQYFGPGTRLTVT.

Note on this clone: At one end the junction does not follow the germline gene, possibly because of a read error. The chain combines TRBV7-7 with TRBJ2-1; TRBD2 agrees at 12 bases. The CDR3 sequence is 15 residues long. From germline, CDR1 is SSHAT and CDR2 FNYEAQ (reference sequence). CDR3 sequence (DNA): TGTGCTAGCAGCTCCCTAGCGGGGGGGCTCAATGAGCAGTTCTTC. Translation: CASSSLAGGLNEQFF.

The rearrangement links TRBV7-9 to TRBJ2-1; D assignment may be TRBD1 or TRBD2 (5 bases each). Germline CDR1 SEHNR, CDR2 FQNEAQ (reference sequence). There are 15 residues in the CDR3. The V gene lost 5 bases and the J gene lost 4 bases, with 15 bases spanning the gap. This CDR3 reads CASSRVRGGYNEQFF. In DNA form, the CDR3 reads TGTGCCAGCAGCCGAGTCCGGGGCGGGTACAATGAGCAGTTCTTC.

The CDR3: CASGDTDTQYF. CDR3 nucleotides: TGTGCCAGCGGCGACACAGATACGCAGTATTTT. This chain links TRBV27 with TRBJ2-3; D is unclear. CDR3 size: 11 residues. The V and J ends lost 8 bases and 2 bases respectively, with 5 bases between them. The germline CDR1 and CDR2 sequences are MNHEY and SMNVEV (reference sequence).

This clone was detected only a few times. The chain couples TRBV7-9 to TRBJ2-6; D ambiguous. The germline gives CDR1 SEHNR, CDR2 FQNEAQ (reference sequence). V was trimmed by 5 bases and J by 1 base, leaving 9 bases between them. The CDR3 spans 15 residues. CDR3 nucleotides: TGTGCCAGCAGCCCAGTAGGGTCTGGGGCCAACGTCCTGACTTTC. It translates to CASSPVGSGANVLTF.

The chain has TRBV28 and TRBJ1-3; D is ambiguous. Germline CDR1 MDHEN, CDR2 SYDVKM. There are 17 residues in the CDR3. V gave up 1 base and J gave up 0 bases, with 13 bases separating them. CDR3: CASSLLALYFSGNTIYF. The CDR3 DNA reads as TGTGCCAGCAGTTTATTGGCACTCTACTTCTCTGGAAACACCATATATTTT.

The chain links TRBV7-3 to TRBJ2-4, with D possibly matching TRBD1 (6 bases). Trimming took 5 bases from V and 6 from J, leaving 14 bases between them. Germline CDR1 and CDR2: SGHTA and FQGTGA. The CDR3 totals 14 residues. This CDR3 is CASSRYGTPNIQYF. In nucleotides, the CDR3 is TGTGCCAGCAGCAGATACGGGACACCAAACATTCAGTACTTC.

CDR3 residues: CASRGRFSGNTIYF. The CDR3 nucleotides read TGTGCCAGCAGGGGACGGTTCTCTGGAAACACCATATATTTT. The chain combines TRBV2 with TRBJ1-3; possibly TRBD1 for D (5 bases). The V gene lost 6 bases and the J gene lost 0 bases, with 9 bases spanning the gap. The CDR3 is made up of 14 amino acids. The germline CDR1 and CDR2 sequences are SNHLY and FYNNEI.

V gene TRBV6-2 or TRBV6-3 combines with J gene TRBJ2-5; maybe TRBD1 (5 bases). CDR3 length: 13 residues. Germline V gene sequence: CDR1 MNHEY, CDR2 SVGEGT. Trimming removed 2 bases at V and 7 bases at J, with 11 bases between. This CDR3 is CASSYGAVGTQYF. CDR3 in DNA: TGTGCCAGCAGTTACGGGGCCGTTGGGACCCAGTACTTC.

The V call is TRBV7-9, the J call TRBJ1-1, with TRBD1 as a possible D gene (5 bases). The CDR3 extends over 15 amino acids. V lost 0 bases and J lost 2, with 10 bases in between. Germline V CDR1 and CDR2: SEHNR, FQNEAQ (reference sequence). CDR3 coding DNA: TGTGCCAGCAGCTTAGCGTCAGGGACCAACACTGAAGCTTTCTTT. Amino acid sequence: CASSLASGTNTEAFF.

The chain couples TRBV9 to TRBJ1-1; 7 positions agree with TRBD1. The CDR3 runs 15 residues. Germline lookup yields CDR1 SGDLS and CDR2 YYNGEE. The ends lost 2 bases at V and 0 bases at J; junction bases unmatched: 4. The CDR3, as DNA: TGTGCCAGCAGCGTCTTGGGACAGCTGAACACTGAAGCTTTCTTT. Translated, it gives CASSVLGQLNTEAFF.

This chain connects TRBV7-8 to TRBJ1-6, with TRBD1 as a possible D gene (5 bases). The germline gives CDR1 SGHVS, CDR2 FQNEAQ. Trimming cost V 3 bases and J 1 base, with 16 bases left between them. This CDR3 spans 18 amino acids. The chain's CDR3 is CASSFRVGGRSYNSPLHF. The CDR3 DNA sequence: TGTGCCAGCAGCTTCCGCGTGGGGGGGAGATCCTATAATTCACCCCTCCACTTT.

The chain carries TRBV29-1 and TRBJ2-1, with 7 positions matching TRBD2. Trimming removed 7 bases from V and 0 bases from J; junction bases left unmatched: 6. Germline CDR1 and CDR2: SQVTM and ANQGSEA. CDR3 length: 14 residues. CDR3 protein: CSAKSGGSYNEQFF. Here the CDR3 DNA reads TGCAGCGCGAAGTCGGGGGGCTCCTACAATGAGCAGTTCTTC.

This clone was counted a single time. The rearrangement links TRBV2 to TRBJ2-5, with 7 bases aligning to TRBD2. Germline CDR1 reads SNHLY; CDR2 reads FYNNEI. Trimming at V came to 10 bases and at J to 0 bases, leaving 14 bases not matched to a gene. The CDR3 spans 16 residues. The CDR3 DNA is TGTGCCAACCCAAGGGCGGGGGAATCGTACCAAGAGACCCAGTACTTC. It translates to CANPRAGESYQETQYF.

The CDR3 DNA reads TGTGCCAGTAGTTTAATCCGGGACAGATCATCGAACACTGAAGCTTTCTTT. The encoded protein is CASSLIRDRSSNTEAFF. V gene TRBV19 combines with J gene TRBJ1-1; 7 nucleotides line up with TRBD1. The CDR3 totals 17 residues. Germline CDR1 LNHDA, CDR2 SQIVND (reference sequence). The V segment lost 5 bases and the J segment 1 base; nucleotides outside the gene matches: 13. Using reference TRBV19 and TRBJ1-1 for the parts outside the CDR3, the full variable domain is DGGITQSPKYLFRKEGQNVTLSCEQNLNHDAMYWYRQDPGQGLRLIYYSQIVNDFQKGDIAEGYSVSREKKESFPLTVTSAQKNPTAFYLCASSLIRDRSSNTEAFFGQGTRLTVV.

This clone was detected only a few times. The gene calls are TRBV5-4 and TRBJ2-5; D may be TRBD2 (6 bases). CDR1 and CDR2 (germline): SGHNT, YYREEE (reference sequence). Trimming shortened V by 7 bases and J by 7 bases, and 20 bases separated the two germline ends. This CDR3 contains 14 residues. CDR3 in DNA: TGTGCCAGCGGCCTTAGCGGCCCAAGGGGGACCCAGTACTTC. Its translation is CASGLSGPRGTQYF.